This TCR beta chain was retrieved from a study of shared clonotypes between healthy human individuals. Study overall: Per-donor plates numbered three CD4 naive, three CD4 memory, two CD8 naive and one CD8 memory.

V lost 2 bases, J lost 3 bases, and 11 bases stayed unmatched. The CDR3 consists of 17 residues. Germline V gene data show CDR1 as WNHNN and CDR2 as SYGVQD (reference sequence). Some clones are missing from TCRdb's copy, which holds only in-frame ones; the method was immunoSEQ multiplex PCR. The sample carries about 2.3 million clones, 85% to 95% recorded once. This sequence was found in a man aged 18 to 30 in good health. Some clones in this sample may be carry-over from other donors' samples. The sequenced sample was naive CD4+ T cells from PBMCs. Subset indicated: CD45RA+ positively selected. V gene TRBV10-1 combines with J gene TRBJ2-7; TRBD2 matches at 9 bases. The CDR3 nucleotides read TGCGCCAGCAGTGAGCCCCTTTGCGCTAGCGGGAACTACGAGCAGTACTTC. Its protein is CASSEPLCASGNYEQYF.